This T cell receptor (beta chain) was identified in a study of T cells after yellow fever vaccination. TCRdb used MiXCR to reprocess the 5' RACE reads, holding one entry per CDR3 protein. This sample has around 310,000 distinct CDR3 sequences, with approximately 4.2% found just once. There are 15 residues in the CDR3. Trimming stripped 0 bases from V and 3 bases from J, with 11 bases between. CDR1 LGHNA and CDR2 YSLEER come from the germline V gene. This clonotype has more than one count but fewer than ten. This material consisted of PBMCs, taken 5 days after the yellow fever booster vaccination. The chain employs TRBV4-3 and TRBJ2-5, with a weak D call TRBD1 (5 bases). This TCR derives from a young man who received the YFV17D yellow fever vaccine. DNA of the CDR3: TGCGCCAGCAGCCAAGATTATGGCAGGGAAGAGACCCAGTACTTC. This translates into CASSQDYGREETQYF.